Following are 23 T cell receptor beta chains from one sample sequenced in a study of beta chain features in type 1 diabetes. Isolated RNA was reverse transcribed in full, so expressed TCRB transcripts were sequenced. Sequencing used immunoSEQ multiplex PCR; TCRdb keeps in-frame clones, though not all of them. Of about 650,000 clones in the sample, around 12% were seen once. No antigens are known for them. Points from the study as a whole: For Type 1 diabetes patients, all four CD4+ subsets carried TCRB CDR3s that were moderately but significantly shorter.

Source material: naive CD4+ T cells from blood. The receptors stem from a young man with type 1 diabetes.

This clone was counted a few times. V usage is TRBV28 and J usage is TRBJ1-2, with a weak D call TRBD1 (5 bases). The germline CDR1 and CDR2 sequences are MDHEN and SYDVKM. The CDR3 has 13 amino acids. The V gene lost 6 bases and the J gene lost 4 bases, with 12 bases spanning the gap. This CDR3 is CASSPMGPYGYTF. The CDR3 DNA sequence: TGTGCCAGCAGCCCTATGGGGCCCTATGGCTACACCTTC.

This clone came up a few times. This sequence joins TRBV28 and TRBJ2-7, with 8 bases that match TRBD1. Losses at the gene ends were 8 bases for V and 0 bases for J; bases not matched to a gene: 9. There are 15 residues in the CDR3. Germline CDR1 is MDHEN and CDR2 is SYDVKM. The CDR3 loop reads CASGHPDRVSYEQYF. The CDR3 DNA sequence: TGTGCCAGCGGACACCCGGACAGGGTCTCCTACGAGCAGTACTTC.

A few counts support this clone. The chain combines TRBV7-2 with TRBJ2-7; the D call may be TRBD1 or TRBD2 (6 bases each). This CDR3 contains 17 residues. Looked up from germline, CDR1 is SGHTA and CDR2 is FQGNSA. Trimming cost V 2 bases and J 2 bases, with 19 bases left between them. CDR3 nucleotides: TGTGCCAGCAGCTTAATGTGGAGGGGGACTGACCCCTACGAGCAGTACTTC. It encodes CASSLMWRGTDPYEQYF.

The rearrangement uses TRBV11-3 and TRBJ2-3; D possibly uses TRBD1 or TRBD2 (5 bases each). CDR3 length: 16 residues. In germline, CDR1 is SGHNT, CDR2 YENEEA. Trimming took 5 bases from V and 1 from J, leaving 16 bases between them. Here the CDR3 reads CASSLISGHGTDTQYF. The DNA for the CDR3 is TGTGCCAGCAGCCTAATCTCGGGGCATGGCACAGATACGCAGTATTTT.

This chain joins TRBV4-3 and TRBJ2-1; TRBD1 agrees at 10 bases. The germline V gene has CDR1 LGHNA and CDR2 YSLEER. Germline trimming cut 3 bases from V and 6 bases from J; bases unmatched to any gene: 8. This CDR3 region has 16 residues. CDR3 sequence: CASSHPPGQGINEQFF. The CDR3 coding sequence is TGCGCCAGCAGCCACCCCCCGGGACAGGGGATCAATGAGCAGTTCTTC.

V gene TRBV4-2 combines with J gene TRBJ2-3; 12 bases match TRBD2. The CDR3 covers 18 residues. Trimming at V came to 1 base and at J to 2 bases, leaving 7 bases not matched to a gene. In germline, CDR1 is LGHNA, CDR2 YNFKEQ. In nucleotides, the CDR3 is TGTGCCAGCAGCCAAGGGTCGGCTAGCGGGGGGGACACAGATACGCAGTATTTT. Translated, it gives CASSQGSASGGDTDTQYF.

The genes are TRBV7-3 and TRBJ1-2, with D maybe TRBD1 (5 bases). Deletions cut 2 bases from V and 0 bases from J, with 10 bases between. Germline-derived CDR1 and CDR2 are SGHTA and FQGTGA. The CDR3 spans 15 residues. This CDR3 reads CASSLDGATNYGYTF. The CDR3 DNA sequence: TGTGCCAGCAGCTTAGATGGGGCAACTAACTATGGCTACACCTTC. The whole variable domain, filled in from reference TRBV7-3 and TRBJ1-2, reads GAGVSQTPSNKVTEKGKYVELRCDPISGHTALYWYRQSLGQGPEFLIYFQGTGAADDSGLPNDRFFAVRPEGSVSTLKIQRTERGDSAVYLCASSLDGATNYGYTFGSGTRLTVV.

CDR3 sequence (DNA): TGTGCCAGCAGCGTAGTCGATAGCGGCGGGGAGCTGTTTTTT. Its protein product is CASSVVDSGGELFF. The chain combines TRBV9 with TRBJ2-2, with D possibly being TRBD2 (6 bases). The V end was cut by 0 bases, the J end by 7 bases, with 10 bases between. The CDR3 covers 14 residues. Germline CDR1 SGDLS, CDR2 YYNGEE.

The chain joins TRBV7-7 to TRBJ2-7, with D hard to call. Trimming took off 3 bases at V and 0 bases at J, with 12 bases between the two ends. This CDR3 contains 15 residues. CDR1 is SSHAT and CDR2 is FNYEAQ in the germline V gene (reference sequence). CDR3 DNA sequence: TGTGCCAGCAGCTTGACCCACGGCAACTCCTACGAGCAGTACTTC. Translated: CASSLTHGNSYEQYF.

This clone occurred a few times. V gene TRBV14 combines with J gene TRBJ1-1; D unclear. Germline CDR1 and CDR2: SGHDN and FVKESK. There are 14 residues in the CDR3. The germline V and J ends were trimmed by 4 bases and 2 bases, with 11 bases remaining between them. This chain's CDR3 is CASSPGTGNTEAFF. CDR3 DNA sequence: TGTGCCAGCAGCCCGGGAACGGGAAACACTGAAGCTTTCTTT. Using reference TRBV14 and TRBJ1-1 for the parts outside the CDR3, the full variable domain is EAGVTQFPSHSVIEKGQTVTLRCDPISGHDNLYWYRRVMGKEIKFLLHFVKESKQDESGMPNNRFLAERTGGTYSTLKVQPAELEDSGVYFCASSPGTGNTEAFFGQGTRLTVV.

The chain joins TRBV7-2 to TRBJ1-2, with a weak D call TRBD1 (5 bases). The ends were cut back, 2 bases at V and 9 bases at J, with 16 bases in the middle. Germline assignment: CDR1 SGHTA and CDR2 FQGNSA. This CDR3 is built from 14 residues. The CDR3 region has the DNA TGTGCCAGCAGCTTACAAGTTGGGGGATCGAGCTACACCTTC. This sequence encodes CASSLQVGGSSYTF.

In its sample, this clone was seen a few times. The V call is TRBV5-1, the J call TRBJ2-7; no clear D gene. Trimming stripped 1 base from V and 9 bases from J, with 11 bases between. The CDR3 has 12 residues. Germline lookup yields CDR1 SGHRS and CDR2 YFSETQ. Here the CDR3 reads CASSLIGPRQYF. The CDR3 DNA is TGCGCCAGCAGCTTGATAGGCCCTCGGCAGTACTTC.

The chain has TRBV7-2 and TRBJ2-7; unclear D gene. Germline-derived CDR1 and CDR2 are SGHTA and FQGNSA. CDR3 length: 14 amino acids. Between the trimmed V and J ends, which lost 1 base and 3 bases, there was a span of 10 bases. The CDR3 coding sequence is TGTGCCAGCAGCTTAGGTATAGGGCACTACGAGCAGTACTTC. Its protein product is CASSLGIGHYEQYF.

This clone was detected a few times. The chain has TRBV2 and TRBJ2-5, with 13 bases lining up with TRBD2. The germline V gene has CDR1 SNHLY and CDR2 FYNNEI. Trimming removed 4 bases from V and 1 base from J; junction bases left unmatched: 0. The CDR3 is made up of 15 amino acids. The CDR3 loop is CASSGLAGGQETQYF. DNA of the CDR3: TGTGCCAGCAGTGGACTAGCGGGGGGCCAAGAGACCCAGTACTTC.

The chain is built from TRBV19 and TRBJ2-6; D uncertain. CDR3 length: 17 residues. Germline CDR1 and CDR2: LNHDA and SQIVND (reference sequence). V lost 2 bases to trimming and J lost 2 bases, with 13 bases between them. The DNA of the CDR3 is TGTGCCAGTAGTATATCAGGAGCTCGGACTGGGGCCAACGTCCTGACTTTC. Translation gives CASSISGARTGANVLTF.

V is TRBV7-2 and J is TRBJ2-7; D ambiguous. Looked up from germline, CDR1 is SGHTA and CDR2 is FQGNSA. The CDR3 has 12 residues. V was clipped by 1 base and J by 4 bases, with 5 bases between them. The CDR3 is CASSLERYEQYF. CDR3 bases: TGTGCCAGCAGCTTAGAGAGATACGAGCAGTACTTC.

This clone was seen more than once but under ten times. As DNA, the CDR3 is TGTGCCAGCAGCTTAAGGCAGGGGCATGAGCAGTTCTTC. Residues: CASSLRQGHEQFF. V and J are TRBV7-3 and TRBJ2-1; D is perhaps TRBD1 (6 bases). The ends were cut back, 1 base at V and 8 bases at J, with 9 bases in the middle. The CDR3 is 13 residues long. Germline V gene data show CDR1 as SGHTA and CDR2 as FQGTGA. The whole variable domain, filled in from reference TRBV7-3 and TRBJ2-1, reads GAGVSQTPSNKVTEKGKYVELRCDPISGHTALYWYRQSLGQGPEFLIYFQGTGAADDSGLPNDRFFAVRPEGSVSTLKIQRTERGDSAVYLCASSLRQGHEQFFGPGTRLTVL.

This chain joins TRBV7-2 and TRBJ2-2, with D maybe TRBD1 (5 bases). Between the trimmed V and J ends, which lost 5 bases and 0 bases, there was a span of 13 bases. The CDR3 length is 16 residues. CDR1 is SGHTA, CDR2 FQGNSA, per germline. The DNA for the CDR3 is TGTGCCAGCAGCGTCAGGGAATTCGCGAACACCGGGGAGCTGTTTTTT. Its protein product is CASSVREFANTGELFF.

This clone occurred a few times. The chain joins TRBV30 to TRBJ2-7, with D maybe TRBD1 (5 bases). The CDR3 totals 14 residues. In germline, CDR1 is GTSNPN, CDR2 SVGIG (reference sequence). V lost 7 bases, J lost 5 bases, and 21 bases lay in between. CDR3 nucleotides: TGTGCCTTTAAATTGGCAGGGTCGACCAACGAGCAGTACTTC. Protein sequence: CAFKLAGSTNEQYF.

This clone has only a few counts. The genes are TRBV4-3 and TRBJ2-1, with 14 bases lining up with TRBD2. Germline V lookup: CDR1 LGHNA, CDR2 YSLEER. V lost 5 bases and J lost 7; bases outside the gene matches: 7. The CDR3 length is 16 residues. This CDR3 reads CASSSSGTSGRNEQFF. Here the CDR3 DNA reads TGCGCCAGCAGCTCTTCCGGGACTAGCGGGAGAAATGAGCAGTTCTTC.

CDR3 bases: TGTGCCAGTAGTGGAAACACTGAAGCTTTCTTT. As protein: CASSGNTEAFF. This rearrangement joins TRBV19 to TRBJ1-1; no clear D. CDR1 and CDR2 from the germline V gene are LNHDA and SQIVND (reference sequence). V was trimmed by 5 bases and J by 2 bases, leaving 3 bases between them. CDR3 length equals 11 residues.

This clone was seen a few times. This chain links TRBV7-7 with TRBJ2-7; possible D gene TRBD1, 6 bases. Germline V gene data show CDR1 as SSHAT and CDR2 as FNYEAQ (reference sequence). CDR3 length: 12 residues. Trimming took off 11 bases at V and 0 bases at J, with 11 bases between the two ends. CDR3 loop: CAVRGSSYEQYF. The CDR3 nucleotides read TGTGCCGTCAGGGGAAGCTCCTACGAGCAGTACTTC.

The rearrangement links TRBV4-2 to TRBJ2-5, with TRBD2 identical over 10 bases. The CDR3 runs to 19 residues. Germline loops: CDR1 LGHNA, CDR2 YNFKEQ. V was pared by 0 bases and J by 9 bases, with 19 bases of the junction left unmatched. The CDR3 loop reads CASSQDPPKASGGWEAQYF. The CDR3 nucleotides read TGTGCCAGCAGCCAAGATCCCCCCAAAGCTAGCGGGGGCTGGGAGGCCCAGTACTTC.